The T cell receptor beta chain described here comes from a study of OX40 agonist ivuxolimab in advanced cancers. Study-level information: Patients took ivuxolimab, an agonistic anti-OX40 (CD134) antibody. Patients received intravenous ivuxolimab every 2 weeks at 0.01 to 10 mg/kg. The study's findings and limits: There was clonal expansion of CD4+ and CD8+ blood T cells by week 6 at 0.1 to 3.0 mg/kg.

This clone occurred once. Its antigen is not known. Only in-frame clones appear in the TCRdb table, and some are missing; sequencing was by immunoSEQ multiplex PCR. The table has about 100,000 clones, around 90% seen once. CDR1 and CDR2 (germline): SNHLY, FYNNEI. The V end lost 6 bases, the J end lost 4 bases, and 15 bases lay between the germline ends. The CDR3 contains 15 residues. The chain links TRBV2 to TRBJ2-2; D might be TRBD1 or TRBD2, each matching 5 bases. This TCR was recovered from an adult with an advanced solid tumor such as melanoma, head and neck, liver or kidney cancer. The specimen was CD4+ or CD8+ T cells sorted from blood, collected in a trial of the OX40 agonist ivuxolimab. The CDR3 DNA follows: TGTGCCAGCAGGAGGGGATTAGTATCCACCGGGGAGCTGTTTTTT. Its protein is CASRRGLVSTGELFF.